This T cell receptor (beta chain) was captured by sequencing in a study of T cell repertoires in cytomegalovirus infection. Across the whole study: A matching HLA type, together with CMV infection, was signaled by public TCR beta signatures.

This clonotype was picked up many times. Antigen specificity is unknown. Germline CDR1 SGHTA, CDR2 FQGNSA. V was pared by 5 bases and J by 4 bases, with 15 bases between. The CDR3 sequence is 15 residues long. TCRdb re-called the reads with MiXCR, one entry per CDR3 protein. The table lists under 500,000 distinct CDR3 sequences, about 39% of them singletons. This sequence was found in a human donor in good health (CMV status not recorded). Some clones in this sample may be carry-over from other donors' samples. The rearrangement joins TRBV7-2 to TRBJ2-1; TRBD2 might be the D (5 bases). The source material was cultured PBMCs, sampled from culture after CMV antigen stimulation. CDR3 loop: CASSLQLGIYNEQFF. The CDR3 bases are TGTGCCAGCAGCCTCCAACTAGGGATATACAATGAGCAGTTCTTC. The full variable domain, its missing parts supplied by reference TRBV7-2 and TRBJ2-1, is GAGVSQSPSNKVTEKGKDVELRCDPISGHTALYWYRQSLGQGLEFLIYFQGNSAPDKSGLPSDRFSAERTGGSVSTLTIQRTQQEDSAVYLCASSLQLGIYNEQFFGPGTRLTVL.